A selection of T cell receptor beta chains follows, all from one sample in a study of shared clonotypes between healthy human individuals. The table came from immunoSEQ multiplex PCR; TCRdb's copy has only in-frame clones and leaves some out. The sample yields over 2 million clones, 90% to 95% seen once. Sequencing used naive CD4+ T cells sorted from blood. The receptor source for this set is a man between 18 and 29 years old in good health. Each CDR3 is given with its conserved first and last residue. A D gene is named only where the DNA matches it firmly.

cdr3_length,v_call,d_call,j_call,cdr3_aa
12,TRBV30,NA,TRBJ2-7,CAWSSRGHEQYF
15,TRBV29-1,NA,TRBJ1-5,CSVSGDTASNQPQHF
15,TRBV11-2,NA,TRBJ2-7,CASSLVSGNNYEQYF
19,TRBV7-9,NA,TRBJ1-2,CASSSLPGQKKIANYGYTF
11,TRBV30,NA,TRBJ1-2,CAWDLRQARAF
17,TRBV27,NA,TRBJ2-7,CASSLGGTGRDAYEQYF
16,TRBV5-6,TRBD2,TRBJ2-7,CASSLYRSGGYYEQYF
14,TRBV7-2,NA,TRBJ2-7,CASSPGGGLYEQYF
10,TRBV20-1,NA,TRBJ1-2,CSAGGNGYTF
14,TRBV6-5,NA,TRBJ1-2,CASSYSEGVYGYTF
16,TRBV7-9,TRBD1,TRBJ1-3,CASSWGQGSSGNTIYF